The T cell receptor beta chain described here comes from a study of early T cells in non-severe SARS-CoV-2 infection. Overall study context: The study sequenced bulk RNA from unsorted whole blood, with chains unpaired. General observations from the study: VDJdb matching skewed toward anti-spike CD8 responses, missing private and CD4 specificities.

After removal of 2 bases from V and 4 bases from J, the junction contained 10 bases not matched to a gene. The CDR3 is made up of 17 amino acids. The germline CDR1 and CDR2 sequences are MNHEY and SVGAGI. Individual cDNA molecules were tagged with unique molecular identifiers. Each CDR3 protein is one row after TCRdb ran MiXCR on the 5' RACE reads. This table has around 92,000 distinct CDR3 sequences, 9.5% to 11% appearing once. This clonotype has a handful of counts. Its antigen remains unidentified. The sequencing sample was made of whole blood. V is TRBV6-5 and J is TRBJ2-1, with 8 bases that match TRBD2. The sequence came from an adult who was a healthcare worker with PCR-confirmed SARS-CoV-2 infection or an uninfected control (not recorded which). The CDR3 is CASSYTLRGGGYNEQFF. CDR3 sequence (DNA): TGTGCCAGCAGTTACACCCTTAGGGGCGGGGGGTACAATGAGCAGTTCTTC.